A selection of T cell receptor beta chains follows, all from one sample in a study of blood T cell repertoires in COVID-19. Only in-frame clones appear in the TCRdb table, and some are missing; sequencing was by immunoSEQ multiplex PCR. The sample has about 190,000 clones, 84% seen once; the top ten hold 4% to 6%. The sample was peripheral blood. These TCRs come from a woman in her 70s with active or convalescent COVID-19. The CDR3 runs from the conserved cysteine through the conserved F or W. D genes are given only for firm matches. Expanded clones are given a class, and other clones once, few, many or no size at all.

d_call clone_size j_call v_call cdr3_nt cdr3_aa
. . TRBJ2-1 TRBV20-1 TGCAGTGCTAGAGTTGGGAGCCGGCAGTTCTTC CSARVGSRQFF
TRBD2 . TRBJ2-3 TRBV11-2 TGTGCCAGCAGCTTATTACTAGCGGGCACAGATACGCAGTATTTT CASSLLLAGTDTQYF
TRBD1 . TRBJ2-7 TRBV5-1 TGCGCCAGCCGGCTGACAGGGGAATCCTACGAGCAGTACTTC CASRLTGESYEQYF
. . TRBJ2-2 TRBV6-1 TGTGCCAGCAGTGAACTCGGGGACACCGGGGAGCTGTTTTTT CASSELGDTGELFF
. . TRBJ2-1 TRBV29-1 TGCAGCGTTGCGGGGGACAGTCGGAGTAATGAGCAGTTCTTC CSVAGDSRSNEQFF
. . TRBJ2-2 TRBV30 TGTGCCTGGAGAAGAGGCGACAGAAACACCGGGGAGCTGTTTTTT CAWRRGDRNTGELFF
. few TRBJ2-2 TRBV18 TGTGCCAGCTCCGACCAAGGGGGGGCCTACACCGGGGAGCTGTTTTTT CASSDQGGAYTGELFF
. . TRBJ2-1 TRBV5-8 TGTGCCAGCAGCAGACTCGGACAGTTGTCCTACAATGAGCAGTTCTTC CASSRLGQLSYNEQFF
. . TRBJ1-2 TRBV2 TGTGCCAGCAGACTACAGGGTGACTATGGCTACACCTTC CASRLQGDYGYTF
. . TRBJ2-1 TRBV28 TGTGCCAGCCTATCTCGGGGAGTTGGGTACGAGCAGTTCTTC CASLSRGVGYEQFF
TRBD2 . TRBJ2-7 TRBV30 TGTGCCTGGAGTGCTAGCGGGCCCTACGAGCAGTACTTC CAWSASGPYEQYF
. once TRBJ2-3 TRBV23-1 TGCGCCAGCAGTCAACCCTTAGTGTGGACAGATACGCAGTATTTT CASSQPLVWTDTQYF
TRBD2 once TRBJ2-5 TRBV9 TGTGCCAGCAGCGTCAGCCTAGCGGCGGGGGTTATGGGAGAGACCCAGTACTTC CASSVSLAAGVMGETQYF
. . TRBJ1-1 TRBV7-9 TGTGCCAGCAGCGTCAGGGTGAACACTGAAGCTTTCTTT CASSVRVNTEAFF
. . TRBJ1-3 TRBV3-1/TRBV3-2 TGTGCCAGCAGCCAAGGCGGGGGGCAACGCTCTGGAAACACCATATATTTT CASSQGGGQRSGNTIYF